These 29 T cell receptor beta chains originate from one sample sequenced in a study of blood T cell repertoires in COVID-19 (TCRdb year 2020). The method behind the library was the immunoSEQ multiplex PCR assay. The immuneACCESS repertoire file appears here via TCRdb, limited to in-frame rearrangements. These files lack a portion of the clones; in checked studies, under half of the deficit traces to unresolved V genes, and the cause of the others is not known. The sample table holds about 88,000 clones, of which approximately 91% were seen once. The ten largest make up around 3% of the sample. The sequencing sample was made of peripheral blood. The origin of the receptors is a woman aged 80 or over with acute or convalescent COVID-19.

The J gene is TRBJ2-2, the V gene TRBV7-9; 8 bases map to TRBD1. The germline CDR1 and CDR2 sequences are SEHNR and FQNEAQ (reference sequence). This CDR3 has 14 amino acids. With 9 bases clipped from V and 0 bases from J, the junction kept 3 bases outside the gene matches. The DNA for the CDR3 is TGTGCCAGTCAGGGGGCACCGAACACCGGGGAGCTGTTTTTT. Amino acids: CASQGAPNTGELFF.

The gene calls are TRBV9 and TRBJ1-4; 11 bases line up with TRBD1. CDR1 SGDLS and CDR2 YYNGEE come from the germline V gene. The CDR3 consists of 15 residues. J gave up 7 bases and V 1 base, and 3 bases lay outside the gene matches. The CDR3 loop reads CASSVTGTGGEKLFF. CDR3 in DNA: TGTGCCAGCAGCGTAACCGGGACAGGGGGTGAAAAACTGTTTTTT.

The chain is built from TRBV28 and TRBJ1-5; TRBD1 matches at 7 bases. Germline CDR1 is MDHEN and CDR2 is SYDVKM. The CDR3 covers 15 residues. Losses at the gene ends were 5 bases for V and 2 bases for J; bases not matched to a gene: 6. CDR3 coding DNA: TGTGCCAGCAGTCCCTCCCAGGGGGGCAATCAGCCCCAGCATTTT. It specifies CASSPSQGGNQPQHF.

The chain combines TRBV20-1 with TRBJ2-5, with D unresolved. The V and J ends lost 1 base and 5 bases respectively, with 5 bases between them. The CDR3 loop spans 11 amino acids. From germline, CDR1 is DFQATT and CDR2 SNEGSKA (reference sequence). The CDR3 DNA reads TGCAGTGCTAGAGTCTCTGAGACCCAGTACTTC. Its protein product is CSARVSETQYF.

The chain uses TRBV20-1 and TRBJ2-5, with 8 bases lining up with TRBD2. The CDR3 contains 15 residues. Unmatched junction bases numbered 7, after V lost 3 bases and J lost 1 base. The germline gives CDR1 DFQATT, CDR2 SNEGSKA (reference sequence). Here the CDR3 DNA reads TGCAGTGCTAGTGGCCAGCGGGGGCTCCAAGAGACCCAGTACTTC. Protein: CSASGQRGLQETQYF.

The J gene is TRBJ2-3, the V gene TRBV10-1, with TRBD1 matching 7 bases. CDR3 size: 12 residues. Trimming at V came to 8 bases and at J to 7 bases, leaving 6 bases not matched to a gene. The germline V gene has CDR1 WNHNN and CDR2 SYGVQD (reference sequence). This chain's CDR3 is CASRAGGNTQYF. The CDR3 nucleotides read TGCGCCAGCCGAGCAGGGGGTAATACGCAGTATTTT.

The V and J genes are TRBV5-6 and TRBJ2-3, with TRBD1 as a possible D gene (5 bases). CDR1 and CDR2 (germline): SGHDT, YYEEEE. V was trimmed by 0 bases and J by 4 bases, leaving 9 bases between them. There are 14 residues in the CDR3. CDR3 residues: CASSLGAGSDTQYF. The CDR3 nucleotides read TGTGCCAGCAGCTTGGGGGCAGGGTCAGATACGCAGTATTTT.

In DNA form, the CDR3 reads TGTGCCAGCTCACCAGTGGACAGGAGCGGCTACACCTTC. Encoded protein: CASSPVDRSGYTF. J is TRBJ1-2 and V is TRBV18, with 7 bases that match TRBD1. Losses at the gene ends were 2 bases for V and 8 bases for J; bases not matched to a gene: 5. Germline CDR1 and CDR2: KGHSH and LQKENI. The CDR3 extends over 13 amino acids.

The chain links TRBV28 to TRBJ1-5, with D perhaps TRBD1 (6 bases). The CDR3 has 16 residues. The germline CDR1 and CDR2 sequences are MDHEN and SYDVKM. Trimming stripped 4 bases from V and 2 bases from J, with 15 bases between. The CDR3, as DNA: TGTGCCAGCAGTTACGGGGGGGGCCTGGGCAATCAGCCCCAGCATTTT. Translated: CASSYGGGLGNQPQHF.

The J gene is TRBJ2-7, the V gene TRBV28; 8 bases fit TRBD1. V dropped 2 bases and J dropped 3; count of bases not matched to a gene: 6. CDR3 length: 15 amino acids. CDR1 is MDHEN, CDR2 SYDVKM, per germline. This CDR3 is CASSLLRTGSYEQYF. As DNA, the CDR3 is TGTGCCAGCAGTTTACTTCGGACAGGGAGCTACGAGCAGTACTTC.

This clone was observed a handful of times. It is unclear where the CDR3 begins or ends on the DNA, so no DNA is shown, and the CDR3 is as TCRdb lists it. This sequence joins TRBV28 and TRBJ1-1. A total of 12 residues make up the CDR3, ends included. Germline CDR1 is MDHEN and CDR2 is SYDVKM. CDR3 amino acids: CASSTSGTEAFF.

The chain carries TRBV3-1 (or the pseudogene TRBV3-2) and TRBJ2-1; 8 positions match TRBD2. With V trimmed by 2 bases and J by 5 bases, 17 bases remained unmatched. CDR3 length: 19 amino acids. Germline assignment: CDR1 LGHDT and CDR2 YNNKEL (reference sequence). DNA for the CDR3: TGTGCCAGCAGCCAAAGGCCGCCGGGACTAGGGCCCCGAAACAATGAGCAGTTCTTC. This gives the protein CASSQRPPGLGPRNNEQFF.

The CDR3 sequence is CASSLGTSTNYGYTF. The CDR3 DNA reads TGCGCCAGCAGCTTGGGAACATCCACTAACTATGGCTACACCTTC. J is TRBJ1-2 and V is TRBV5-1; D ambiguous. Trimming took 0 bases from V and 0 from J, leaving 9 bases between them. Looked up from germline, CDR1 is SGHRS and CDR2 is YFSETQ. There are 15 residues in the CDR3.

The V gene is TRBV7-9, the J gene TRBJ2-7, with 7 bases lining up with TRBD2. The junction had 9 bases not matched to a gene; V was cut back by 8 bases and J by 2 bases. The CDR3 contains 14 residues. The germline CDR1 and CDR2 sequences are SEHNR and FQNEAQ (reference sequence). CDR3 sequence reads: CASAGLGGTYEQYF. CDR3 nucleotides: TGTGCCAGCGCTGGACTAGGAGGAACCTACGAGCAGTACTTC.

The gene calls are TRBV7-8 and TRBJ1-5; D is ambiguous. The CDR3 runs 14 residues. V was pared by 1 base and J by 1 base, with 5 bases between. Per the germline V gene, CDR1 is SGHVS and CDR2 is FQNEAQ. The CDR3 protein is CASSLVSSNQPQHF. The DNA for the CDR3 is TGTGCCAGCAGCTTAGTCTCCAGCAATCAGCCCCAGCATTTT.

The gene calls are TRBV4-2 and TRBJ2-3; 12 bases are a match to TRBD2. There are 19 residues in the CDR3. Germline V gene sequence: CDR1 LGHNA, CDR2 YNFKEQ. Unmatched junction bases numbered 8, after V lost 1 base and J lost 0 bases. CDR3 residues: CASSQASGRAVRSTDTQYF. CDR3 in DNA: TGTGCCAGCAGCCAAGCTAGCGGGAGGGCCGTCCGTAGCACAGATACGCAGTATTTT.

The chain has TRBV6-2 or TRBV6-3 and TRBJ2-3; tentative D call: TRBD2 (5 bases). The CDR3 totals 15 residues. Germline assignment: CDR1 MNHEY and CDR2 SVGEGT. Trimming removed 4 bases from V and 6 bases from J, with 17 bases in between. CDR3 DNA sequence: TGTGCCAGCAGTTTTCTAGGAGGATCGTCCGATACGCAGTATTTT. Translating it yields CASSFLGGSSDTQYF.

V gene TRBV3-1 (or the pseudogene TRBV3-2) combines with J gene TRBJ1-1; possible D gene TRBD1, 5 bases. Trimming left V 0 bases short and J 8 bases short, with 13 bases between. In germline, CDR1 is LGHDT, CDR2 YNNKEL (reference sequence). The CDR3 has 14 residues. In DNA form, the CDR3 reads TGTGCCAGCAGCCAAGATAGCACAGGACGCGAAGCTTTCTTT. Encoded protein: CASSQDSTGREAFF.

This chain links TRBV7-9 with TRBJ2-7; 7 bases are shared with TRBD1. J gave up 2 bases and V 7 bases, and 2 bases lay outside the gene matches. The germline gives CDR1 SEHNR, CDR2 FQNEAQ (reference sequence). The length of the CDR3 is 12 residues. CDR3 amino acids: CASTRGPYEQYF. Written as DNA, the CDR3 is TGTGCCAGCACAAGGGGGCCCTACGAGCAGTACTTC.

The rearrangement links TRBV28 to TRBJ2-2; no firm D call. The CDR3 is made up of 14 amino acids. Trimming pared 7 bases from V and 2 bases from J, leaving 11 bases between. Germline CDR1 is MDHEN and CDR2 is SYDVKM. The CDR3 sequence: CASTPQRNTGELFF. DNA for the CDR3: TGTGCCAGCACCCCCCAGCGAAACACCGGGGAGCTGTTTTTT.

The chain has TRBV24-1 and TRBJ1-2, with 12 bases identical to TRBD1. CDR3 length equals 16 residues. The J segment lost 4 bases and the V segment lost 3 bases, leaving 5 bases of the junction unmatched. CDR1 KGHDR and CDR2 SFDVKD come from the germline V gene. CDR3 residues: CATSDPGTGGVYGYTF. CDR3 in DNA: TGTGCCACCAGTGATCCCGGGACAGGGGGCGTCTATGGCTACACCTTC.

The chain couples TRBV28 to TRBJ1-1; tentative D call: TRBD1 (6 bases). Per germline, CDR1 MDHEN and CDR2 SYDVKM. There are 15 residues in the CDR3. V gave up 2 bases and J gave up 1 base, with 11 bases separating them. CDR3 amino acids: CASSLQGLRNTEAFF. CDR3 nucleotides: TGTGCCAGCAGTTTACAGGGGCTGCGGAACACTGAAGCTTTCTTT. The entire variable domain, with the rest obtained from reference TRBV28 and TRBJ1-1, is as follows: DVKVTQSSRYLVKRTGEKVFLECVQDMDHENMFWYRQDPGLGLRLIYFSYDVKMKEKGDIPEGYSVSREKKERFSLILESASTNQTSMYLCASSLQGLRNTEAFFGQGTRLTVV.

This sequence joins TRBV28 and TRBJ2-7; a weak D match, TRBD1 (6 bases). V gave up 10 bases and J gave up 0 bases, with 19 bases separating them. CDR3 length: 15 residues. The germline V gene has CDR1 MDHEN and CDR2 SYDVKM. The chain's CDR3 is CATSRGTSFSYEQYF. The CDR3 DNA reads TGTGCCACTTCTCGAGGGACATCTTTCTCCTACGAGCAGTACTTC.

The gene calls are TRBV7-2 and TRBJ1-2; 8 bases match TRBD1. Germline trimming cut 5 bases from V and 4 bases from J; bases unmatched to any gene: 3. Germline CDR1 reads SGHTA; CDR2 reads FQGNSA. The CDR3 totals 13 residues. The CDR3 DNA follows: TGTGCCAGCAGCCTCGGACAGGGCTATGGCTACACCTTC. It yields the protein CASSLGQGYGYTF.

The chain employs TRBV5-5 and TRBJ2-5; no definite D call. The V gene lost 0 bases and the J gene lost 4 bases, with 4 bases spanning the gap. Germline V CDR1 and CDR2: SGHKS, YYEKEE (reference sequence). This CDR3 spans 12 amino acids. DNA of the CDR3: TGTGCCAGCAGCTTGGGGCCAGAGACCCAGTACTTC. Translation: CASSLGPETQYF.

V usage is TRBV11-2 and J usage is TRBJ1-6; D might be TRBD1 (5 bases). This CDR3 contains 13 residues. The V end lost 3 bases, the J end lost 9 bases, and 9 bases lay between the germline ends. In germline, CDR1 is SGHAT, CDR2 FQNNGV. The CDR3 region is CASSFREGSPLHF. In nucleotides, the CDR3 is TGTGCCAGCAGCTTCAGGGAAGGTTCACCCCTCCACTTT.

The chain carries TRBV7-9 and TRBJ1-2, with 9 bases fitting TRBD1. The germline V gene has CDR1 SEHNR and CDR2 FQNEAQ (reference sequence). The CDR3 is 15 residues long. V lost 4 bases and J lost 4; bases outside the gene matches: 7. CDR3 DNA: TGTGCCAGCAGCTCGGGACAGGGCCAAGTCTATGGCTACACCTTC. The encoded protein is CASSSGQGQVYGYTF.

V and J are TRBV6-6 and TRBJ1-5, with D possibly being TRBD1 (6 bases). The CDR3 runs 14 residues. CDR1 is MNHNY and CDR2 is SVGAGI in the germline V gene (reference sequence). The ends were cut back, 10 bases at V and 4 bases at J, with 17 bases in the middle. The CDR3 bases are TGTGCCACCCGACAGGCTCAAGAAAATCAGCCCCAGCATTTT. Encoded protein: CATRQAQENQPQHF.

J is TRBJ2-7 and V is TRBV27; tentative D call: TRBD1 (6 bases). CDR1 MNHEY and CDR2 SMNVEV come from the germline V gene (reference sequence). The germline V and J ends were trimmed by 5 bases and 1 base, with 18 bases remaining between them. The CDR3 extends over 16 amino acids. The DNA for the CDR3 is TGTGCCAGCAGTCCAGAGGGGAACAGGGAGTCCTACGAGCAGTACTTC. Translation: CASSPEGNRESYEQYF.